What follows are 11 T cell receptor beta chains derived from one specimen sequenced in a study of Siglec-9 on CD8 T cells in melanoma. Sequencing used immunoSEQ multiplex PCR; TCRdb keeps in-frame clones, though not all of them. The profile shows around 35,000 clones, around 82% of them singletons. The sequencing input was Siglec-9- CD8+ T cells sorted from blood. These receptors were collected from a human donor in good health.

V and J are TRBV30 and TRBJ2-7, with D perhaps matching TRBD1 (6 bases). Trimming shortened V by 3 bases and J by 0 bases, and 9 bases separated the two germline ends. Per germline, CDR1 GTSNPN and CDR2 SVGIG (reference sequence). The CDR3 contains 13 residues. CDR3 loop: CAWRDSYSYEQYF. The CDR3 nucleotides are TGTGCCTGGAGGGACAGCTACTCCTACGAGCAGTACTTC.

The chain recombines TRBV30 with TRBJ2-5; D is undetermined. Trimming pared 4 bases from V and 4 bases from J, leaving 16 bases between. Germline CDR1 GTSNPN, CDR2 SVGIG (reference sequence). CDR3 length: 14 amino acids. Written as DNA, the CDR3 is TGTGCCTGGAAAATAAGGACCAACGGAGAGACCCAGTACTTC. It codes for CAWKIRTNGETQYF.

CDR3: CAISESGDTQYF. Written as DNA, the CDR3 is TGTGCCATCAGTGAGTCCGGAGATACGCAGTATTTT. V is TRBV10-3 and J is TRBJ2-3, with D uncertain. V lost 0 bases to trimming and J lost 5 bases, with 3 bases between them. The CDR3 spans 12 residues. CDR1 is ENHRY, CDR2 SYGVKD, per germline.

This clone occurred once. The chain is built from TRBV9 and TRBJ2-5; TRBD2 aligns across 10 bases. CDR1 and CDR2 from the germline V gene are SGDLS and YYNGEE. This CDR3 is 17 amino acids long. The junction had 8 bases not matched to a gene; V was cut back by 0 bases and J by 3 bases. The CDR3 loop reads CASSVATERGGEETQYF. The CDR3 DNA follows: TGTGCCAGCAGCGTAGCTACCGAGCGGGGGGGCGAAGAGACCCAGTACTTC. Variable domain in full (rest from reference TRBV9 and TRBJ2-5): DSGVTQTPKHLITATGQRVTLRCSPRSGDLSVYWYQQSLDQGLQFLIQYYNGEERAKGNILERFSAQQFPDLHSELNLSSLELGDSALYFCASSVATERGGEETQYFGPGTRLLVL.

The V call is TRBV5-6, the J call TRBJ2-1; D perhaps matches TRBD2 (5 bases). Germline CDR1 and CDR2: SGHDT and YYEEEE. The CDR3 runs to 11 residues. Trimming pared 2 bases from V and 8 bases from J, leaving 5 bases between. The CDR3 DNA reads TGTGCCAGCAGCTTAGCGGATGAGCAGTTCTTC. This sequence encodes CASSLADEQFF.

A single count supports this clone. The CDR3 sequence: CASSERTSGTPETQYF. The CDR3 region has the DNA TGTGCCAGCAGCGAACGGACTAGTGGGACGCCGGAGACCCAGTACTTC. This sequence joins TRBV11-2 and TRBJ2-5; the match to TRBD2 covers 7 bases. Germline-derived CDR1 and CDR2 are SGHAT and FQNNGV. The CDR3 is 16 amino acids. The junction had 14 bases not matched to a gene; V was cut back by 5 bases and J by 5 bases.

This clone was seen more than once but under ten times. The chain joins TRBV4-2 to TRBJ2-6; no clear D gene. The V end was cut by 0 bases, the J end by 4 bases, with 4 bases between. CDR3 length: 14 residues. CDR1 is LGHNA and CDR2 is YNFKEQ in the germline V gene. CDR3 protein: CASSQEGGANVLTF. The DNA for the CDR3 is TGTGCCAGCAGCCAAGAGGGCGGGGCCAACGTCCTGACTTTC.

This chain links TRBV7-9 with TRBJ2-7; 14 nucleotides align to TRBD2. The germline CDR1 and CDR2 sequences are SEHNR and FQNEAQ (reference sequence). CDR3 length: 17 residues. V trimming: 4 bases; J trimming: 4 bases; junction bases outside the gene matches: 9. CDR3 DNA sequence: TGTGCCAGCAGCTCGCCGGGGACTAGCGGGAGTCTGTACGAGCAGTACTTC. Its protein product is CASSSPGTSGSLYEQYF.

The CDR3 protein is CASSGQVAQTQYF. CDR3 in DNA: TGTGCCAGCAGCGGTCAGGTGGCACAGACCCAGTACTTC. The chain recombines TRBV13 with TRBJ2-5, with D uncertain. Trimming left V 5 bases short and J 6 bases short, with 13 bases between. Germline-derived CDR1 and CDR2 are PRHDT and FYEKMQ (reference sequence). The CDR3 loop spans 13 amino acids.

This sequence joins TRBV6-4 and TRBJ2-1, with 12 nucleotides matching TRBD1. This CDR3 has 14 amino acids. V lost 6 bases and J lost 8; bases outside the gene matches: 5. The germline CDR1 and CDR2 sequences are MRHNA and SNTAGT. In DNA form, the CDR3 reads TGTGCCAGCAGCCCAGGGACAGGGGGCGATGAGCAGTTCTTC. Translated: CASSPGTGGDEQFF.

The rearrangement joins TRBV14 to TRBJ2-1, with 7 bases matching TRBD1. Per germline, CDR1 SGHDN and CDR2 FVKESK. V was clipped by 4 bases and J by 4 bases; unmatched bases: 7. The CDR3 consists of 15 residues. CDR3 loop: CASSLLGGQYNEQFF. CDR3 in DNA: TGTGCCAGCAGCCTATTAGGGGGACAGTACAATGAGCAGTTCTTC.